This record concerns one T cell receptor beta chain sequence. The antigen is undetermined. The data were obtained in a study of blood T cells in healthy people across ages. Study-wide results and caveats: Observed TCR beta diversity per million T cells went down as age went up. This fall followed a roughly linear course with age. There were more naive CD4+ cells and higher diversity in long-lived donors than in aged donors.

CDR1 and CDR2 from the germline V gene are MNHNS and SASEGT. Trimming cost V 5 bases and J 0 bases; bases outside gene matches: 15. The CDR3 runs to 20 residues. Primers used in a second PCR of roughly 7 to 12 cycles were a sample-barcoded 5' primer and a J-beta primer mix. Each cDNA molecule received a tag from a template-switch adaptor that had 12 random nucleotides. A single record per CDR3 protein comes from TCRdb applying MiXCR to the 5' RACE reads. The sample contains about 1.8 million distinct CDR3 sequences, roughly 52% of which appear only once. This receptor was identified in a woman in her thirties or forties in good health. The specimen was blood. The chain joins TRBV6-1 to TRBJ2-4, with 11 bases lining up with TRBD2. CDR3 loop: CASSPLTSGREVEAKNIQYF. CDR3 bases: TGTGCCAGCAGTCCCCTAACTAGCGGGAGAGAGGTGGAAGCCAAAAACATTCAGTACTTC.